This TCR beta chain comes out of a study of human T cells and chemical hapten exposure. TCRdb re-analysed the RACE reads in MiXCR, keeping a single row per CDR3 protein. Among 280,000 or so distinct CDR3 sequences listed, over 7.5% were seen once. Indicated time point: pre-sensitization, week 0. As to treatment: therapeutic diphenylcyclopropenone sensitization with weekly scalp DPC. A few counts support this clonotype. The sample consisted of whole blood, taken in connection with sensitization to the hapten diphenylcyclopropenone (DPC). The TCR was taken from a young man with alopecia areata. Some clones in this sample may be carry-over from other donors' samples.

The CDR3 sequence: CASSLRGSQNTEAFF. In DNA form, the CDR3 reads TGCGCCAGCAGCTTGCGCGGGAGCCAGAACACTGAAGCTTTCTTT. The chain has TRBV5-1 and TRBJ1-1, with D hard to call. Trimming cost V 1 base and J 1 base, with 11 bases left between them. Germline V lookup: CDR1 SGHRS, CDR2 YFSETQ. CDR3 length: 15 amino acids. Full variable domain (outside the CDR3, taken from reference TRBV5-1 and TRBJ1-1): KAGVTQTPRYLIKTRGQQVTLSCSPISGHRSVSWYQQTPGQGLQFLFEYFSETQRNKGNFPGRFSGRQFSNSRSEMNVSTLELGDSALYLCASSLRGSQNTEAFFGQGTRLTVV.